Following are 20 T cell receptor beta chains from one sample sequenced in a study of breast tumors, draining lymph nodes, adjacent tissues. A single record per CDR3 protein comes from TCRdb applying MiXCR to the multiplex PCR reads. This table has about 180,000 distinct CDR3 sequences, 30% to 35% appearing once. The lymph nodes were axillary draining lymph nodes from breast cancer patients. Specimen: axillary lymph node tissue. The receptors stem from a female donor with breast cancer. Some clones in this sample may be carry-over from other donors' samples.

This clonotype has a count of ten or more. V usage is TRBV12-3 or TRBV12-4 and J usage is TRBJ2-1; D gene unclear. V was clipped by 6 bases and J by 10 bases, with 10 bases between them. This CDR3 is built from 11 residues. The CDR3 nucleotides are TGTGCCAGCAGCGCCGTCAGGGAGCAGTTCTTC. This codes for CASSAVREQFF.

To note about this clonotype: This sequence may be a read error, since a much larger clone differs from it by one base. The chain carries TRBV3-1 and TRBJ2-3; a possible D gene is TRBD2 (5 bases). This CDR3 has 15 residues. Trimming pared 1 base from V and 2 bases from J, leaving 10 bases between. Germline V gives CDR1 LGHDT, CDR2 YNNKEL (reference sequence). Written as DNA, the CDR3 is TGTGCCAGCAGCCAAGTTCCGGGATCCACAGATACGCAGTATTTT. Amino acids: CASSQVPGSTDTQYF.

V is TRBV7-8 and J is TRBJ2-3; the match to TRBD2 covers 9 bases. There are 15 residues in the CDR3. CDR1 SGHVS and CDR2 FQNEAQ come from the germline V gene. The V segment lost 5 bases and the J segment 6 bases; nucleotides outside the gene matches: 9. CDR3 residues: CASSGTLAGVDTQYF. As DNA, the CDR3 is TGTGCCAGCAGCGGGACTTTAGCGGGAGTTGATACGCAGTATTTT.

The V call is TRBV13, the J call TRBJ1-2; TRBD1 might be the D (5 bases). The CDR3 sequence is 20 residues long. Looked up from germline, CDR1 is PRHDT and CDR2 is FYEKMQ (reference sequence). Trimming removed 5 bases at V and 4 bases at J, with 32 bases between. The CDR3 loop is CASSQGTSRRIQCRAYGYTF. The CDR3 DNA reads TGTGCCAGCAGCCAAGGGACTAGCAGGAGGATACAGTGCCGAGCCTATGGCTACACCTTC.

This clonotype was counted ten times or more. V gene TRBV29-1 combines with J gene TRBJ1-2; D is uncertain. Germline V gene data show CDR1 as SQVTM and CDR2 as ANQGSEA. The ends were cut back, 4 bases at V and 8 bases at J, with 11 bases in the middle. This CDR3 comprises 11 residues. CDR3 coding DNA: TGCAGCGTTGGGGCGCTACAAGGCTACACCTTC. Translating gives CSVGALQGYTF.

This clonotype was seen at least ten times. CDR3 sequence: CASSRTGVEQFF. The CDR3 region has the DNA TGTGCCAGCAGTCGGACAGGGGTTGAGCAGTTCTTC. The chain recombines TRBV12-3 or TRBV12-4 with TRBJ2-1; the match to TRBD1 covers 9 bases. The CDR3 loop spans 12 amino acids. The V and J ends lost 5 bases and 9 bases, in that order; junction bases with no gene match: 2.

This clonotype showed up many times. The chain links TRBV19 to TRBJ1-4; D not certain. The CDR3 totals 16 residues. Trimming stripped 5 bases from V and 0 bases from J, with 13 bases between. CDR1 is LNHDA and CDR2 is SQIVND in the germline V gene (reference sequence). In nucleotides, the CDR3 is TGTGCCAGTAGTGCCCAGAGAGTTGCAACTAATGAAAAACTGTTTTTT. Translation: CASSAQRVATNEKLFF.

This clonotype appeared many times. The V and J genes are TRBV6-5 and TRBJ2-5; the match to TRBD1 covers 12 bases. The CDR3 is 16 amino acids. Germline trimming cut 1 base from V and 5 bases from J; bases unmatched to any gene: 5. Germline CDR1 and CDR2: MNHEY and SVGAGI. CDR3 sequence: CASSYWGTGGRETQYF. For the CDR3, the DNA is TGTGCCAGCAGTTACTGGGGGACAGGGGGCAGGGAGACCCAGTACTTC.

This clonotype was detected a few times. One base away lies a much larger clone, so this may be a sequencing read error. The rearrangement links TRBV20-1 to TRBJ2-7, with D maybe TRBD1 (5 bases). CDR1 and CDR2 (germline): DFQATT, SNEGSKA (reference sequence). V lost 4 bases to trimming and J lost 9 bases, with 19 bases between them. The CDR3 covers 13 residues. The CDR3 sequence is CSATGQGLDAQYF. CDR3 coding DNA: TGCAGTGCTACTGGGCAGGGTTTGGACGCGCAGTACTTC.

J is TRBJ1-2 and V is TRBV6-1, with 10 nucleotides matching TRBD1. CDR1 MNHNS and CDR2 SASEGT come from the germline V gene. The CDR3 extends over 16 amino acids. The V gene end was trimmed by 3 bases and the J gene end by 8 bases; junction bases not matched to a gene: 12. CDR3 nucleotide sequence: TGTGCCAGCAGTGATATGAGGGACAGGGGAGTTCACGGCTACACCTTC. Translating it yields CASSDMRDRGVHGYTF.

In its sample, this clonotype was seen many times. The chain joins TRBV20-1 to TRBJ2-3, with 7 bases lining up with TRBD2. The CDR3 covers 15 residues. Germline assignment: CDR1 DFQATT and CDR2 SNEGSKA (reference sequence). The J segment lost 5 bases and the V segment lost 3 bases, leaving 11 bases of the junction unmatched. The CDR3 bases are TGCAGTGCTAGCGGTAGTCGGGGGGAGAAAGATACGCAGTATTTT. This sequence encodes CSASGSRGEKDTQYF.

In the case of this clonotype: This sequence may be a read error, since a much larger clone differs from it by one base. V gene TRBV11-2 combines with J gene TRBJ2-7; the D is unclear. CDR1 SGHAT and CDR2 FQNNGV come from the germline V gene. This CDR3 is 15 amino acids long. The CDR3 DNA sequence: TGTGCCAGCGGCTTATTTGCGGCCAGCTCCTACGAGCAGTACTTC. Translated: CASGLFAASSYEQYF.

This clonotype showed up many times. This likely comes from a read error, as the CDR3 has no conserved phenylalanine or tryptophan at its end. The chain has TRBV20-1 and TRBJ1-6; D not certain. Germline-derived CDR1 and CDR2 are DFQATT and SNEGSKA (reference sequence). CDR3 size: 15 residues. Trimming removed 0 bases at V and 5 bases at J, with 11 bases between. CDR3 loop: CSARDLTADNSPLHS. CDR3 sequence (DNA): TGCAGTGCTAGAGATCTAACAGCCGATAATTCACCCCTCCACTCT.

This clonotype occurred a few times. This could be a read error, since a much larger clone is one nucleotide away. V and J are TRBV7-2 and TRBJ1-2; D gene ambiguous. CDR1 and CDR2 from the germline V gene are SGHTA and FQGNSA. There are 15 residues in the CDR3. CDR3 amino acids: CASSPGPRHGEGYPF. The DNA for the CDR3 is TGTGCCAGCAGCCCTGGCCCCAGACATGGGGAAGGCTACCCCTTC.

Notes on this clonotype: At one end, the junction sequence differs from germline, possibly due to a read error. V usage is TRBV19 and J usage is TRBJ1-6, with D possibly being TRBD1 (5 bases). This CDR3 has 15 amino acids. CDR1 and CDR2 from the germline V gene are LNHDA and SQIVND (reference sequence). CDR3 sequence reads: CAGSTAGTGGSPLHF. The DNA of the CDR3 is TGTGCCGGTAGTACCGCAGGGACCGGCGGGTCGCCCCTCCACTTT.

In this sample, this clonotype turned up many times. This chain connects TRBV13 to TRBJ1-2; D possibly corresponds to TRBD1 (5 bases). CDR1 and CDR2 from the germline V gene are PRHDT and FYEKMQ (reference sequence). The CDR3 runs 12 residues. Between the trimmed V and J ends, which lost 5 bases and 9 bases, there was a span of 13 bases. In nucleotides, the CDR3 is TGTGCCAGCAGCGTTACAGGTGGAAGCTACACCTTC. It specifies CASSVTGGSYTF.

The V and J genes are TRBV27 and TRBJ2-5; 8 nucleotides align to TRBD2. V lost 4 bases and J lost 5; bases outside the gene matches: 15. The CDR3 has 17 amino acids. Looked up from germline, CDR1 is MNHEY and CDR2 is SMNVEV (reference sequence). CDR3 region: CASSSPPGGGGLETQYF. The CDR3 DNA reads TGTGCCAGCAGTTCGCCGCCCGGAGGCGGGGGGTTGGAGACCCAGTACTTC.

In this sample, this clonotype turned up many times. This chain joins TRBV30 and TRBJ2-1, with D unclear. The germline gives CDR1 GTSNPN, CDR2 SVGIG (reference sequence). The V end was cut by 0 bases, the J end by 8 bases, with 11 bases between. CDR3 size: 13 residues. The CDR3 coding sequence is TGTGCCTGGAGTGTGTTAGTAAAAGATGAGCAGTTCTTC. It specifies CAWSVLVKDEQFF.

This clonotype was found a few times. The rearrangement links TRBV28 to TRBJ2-3; D is possibly TRBD2 (6 bases). Trimming shortened V by 2 bases and J by 1 base, and 10 bases separated the two germline ends. CDR1 MDHEN and CDR2 SYDVKM come from the germline V gene. The CDR3 loop spans 15 amino acids. CDR3 bases: TGTGCCAGCAGTTTACCGGGAGAAGGCACAGATACGCAGTATTTT. Residues: CASSLPGEGTDTQYF.

A word on this clonotype: One end of the junction is discordant with germline, which a read error may explain. The chain joins TRBV5-4 to TRBJ2-1, with 7 positions matching TRBD2. This CDR3 region has 15 residues. CDR1 and CDR2 from the germline V gene are SGHNT and YYREEE (reference sequence). The CDR3 spells CASSGTSAPYNVQFF. CDR3 sequence (DNA): TGTGCCAGCAGCGGTACTAGCGCGCCCTACAATGTGCAGTTCTTC. The entire variable domain, with the rest obtained from reference TRBV5-4 and TRBJ2-1, is as follows: ETGVTQSPTHLIKTRGQQVTLRCSSQSGHNTVSWYQQALGQGPQFIFQYYREEENGRGNFPPRFSGLQFPNYSSELNVNALELDDSALYLCASSGTSAPYNVQFFGPGTRLTVL.